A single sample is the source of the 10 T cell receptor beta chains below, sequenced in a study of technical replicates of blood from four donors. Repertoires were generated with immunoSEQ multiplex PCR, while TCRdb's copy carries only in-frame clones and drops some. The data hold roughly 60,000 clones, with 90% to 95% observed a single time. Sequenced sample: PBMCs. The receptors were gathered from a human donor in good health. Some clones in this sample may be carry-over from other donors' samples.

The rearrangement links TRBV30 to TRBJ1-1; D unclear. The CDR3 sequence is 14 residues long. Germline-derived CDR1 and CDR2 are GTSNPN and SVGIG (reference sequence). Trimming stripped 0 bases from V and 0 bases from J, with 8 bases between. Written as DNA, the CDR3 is TGTGCCTGGAGTGTCGCGGGCATGAACACTGAAGCTTTCTTT. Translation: CAWSVAGMNTEAFF.

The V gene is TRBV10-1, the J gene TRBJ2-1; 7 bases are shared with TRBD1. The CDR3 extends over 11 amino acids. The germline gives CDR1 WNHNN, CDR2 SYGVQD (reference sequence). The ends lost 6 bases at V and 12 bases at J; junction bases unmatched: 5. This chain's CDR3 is CASRYRGGQFF. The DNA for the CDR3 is TGCGCCAGCAGATACAGGGGTGGGCAGTTCTTC.

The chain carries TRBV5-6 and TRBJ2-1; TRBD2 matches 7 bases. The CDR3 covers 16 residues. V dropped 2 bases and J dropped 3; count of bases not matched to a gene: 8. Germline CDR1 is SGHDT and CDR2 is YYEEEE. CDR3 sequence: CASSFLGGRIYNEQFF. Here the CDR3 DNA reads TGTGCCAGCAGCTTTCTGGGGGGGAGGATCTACAATGAGCAGTTCTTC.

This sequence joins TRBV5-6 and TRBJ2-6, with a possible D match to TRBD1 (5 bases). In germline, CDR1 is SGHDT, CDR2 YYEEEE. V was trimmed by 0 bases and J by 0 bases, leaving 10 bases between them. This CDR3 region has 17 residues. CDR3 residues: CASSLGTPRSGANVLTF. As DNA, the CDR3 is TGTGCCAGCAGCTTGGGGACACCCCGCTCTGGGGCCAACGTCCTGACTTTC.

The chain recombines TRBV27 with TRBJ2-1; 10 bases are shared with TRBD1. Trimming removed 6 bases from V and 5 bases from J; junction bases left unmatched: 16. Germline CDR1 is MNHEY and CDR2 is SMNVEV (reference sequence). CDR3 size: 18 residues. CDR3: CASRRTPPGQGNHNEQFF. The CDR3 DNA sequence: TGTGCCAGCAGGCGGACCCCACCGGGACAGGGGAATCACAATGAGCAGTTCTTC.

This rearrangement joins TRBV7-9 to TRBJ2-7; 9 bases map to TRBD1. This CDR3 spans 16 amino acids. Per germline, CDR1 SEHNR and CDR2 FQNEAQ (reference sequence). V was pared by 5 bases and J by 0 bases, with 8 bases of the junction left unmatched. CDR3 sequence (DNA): TGTGCCAGCAGCCCGCTATCGGGACAGGGCTCCTACGAGCAGTACTTC. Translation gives CASSPLSGQGSYEQYF.

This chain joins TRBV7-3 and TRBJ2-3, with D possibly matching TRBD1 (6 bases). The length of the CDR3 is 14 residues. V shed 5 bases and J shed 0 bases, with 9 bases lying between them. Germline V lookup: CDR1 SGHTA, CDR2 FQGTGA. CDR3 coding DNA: TGTGCCAGCAGCCAACAGGGTAGCACAGATACGCAGTATTTT. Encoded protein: CASSQQGSTDTQYF.

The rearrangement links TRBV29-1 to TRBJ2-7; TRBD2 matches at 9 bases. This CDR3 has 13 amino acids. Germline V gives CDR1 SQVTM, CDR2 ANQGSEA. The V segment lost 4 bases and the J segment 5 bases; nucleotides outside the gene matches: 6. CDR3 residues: CSVVAGAGDEQYF. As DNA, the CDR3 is TGCAGCGTTGTAGCGGGAGCCGGGGACGAGCAGTACTTC.

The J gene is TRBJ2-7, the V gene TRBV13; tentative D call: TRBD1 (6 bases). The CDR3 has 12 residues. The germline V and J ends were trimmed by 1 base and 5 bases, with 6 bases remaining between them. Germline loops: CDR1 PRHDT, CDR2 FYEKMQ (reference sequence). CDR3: CASSLAGDEQYF. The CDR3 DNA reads TGTGCCAGCAGCTTAGCAGGGGACGAGCAGTACTTC.

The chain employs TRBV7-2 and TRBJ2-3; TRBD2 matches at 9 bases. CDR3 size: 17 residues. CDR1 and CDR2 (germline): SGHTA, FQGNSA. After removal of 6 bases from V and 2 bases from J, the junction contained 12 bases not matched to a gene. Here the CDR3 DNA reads TGTGCCAGCAGTCGCCCCCGGGCTAGCGGGGCCACAGATACGCAGTATTTT. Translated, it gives CASSRPRASGATDTQYF.